This TCR beta chain came from a study of cytomegalovirus exposure and HLA in healthy donors. Trimming at V came to 2 bases and at J to 3 bases, leaving 2 bases not matched to a gene. The V gene's germline CDR1 is KGHSH and CDR2 LQKENI. The CDR3 has 14 amino acids. The PCR contained 60 Vbeta and 13 Jbeta primers. In the original analysis: As a later analysis found, there were 70 million to 100 million unique TCR beta chains, of which roughly 11 million were shared. The table came from immunoSEQ multiplex PCR; TCRdb's copy has only in-frame clones and leaves some out. That table furnishes V, J and clone size, whereas the DNA furnished D and trimming. This sample carries tens of thousands of clones, with more than 5% going to the ten biggest clones. The donors, nominally healthy at sampling, likely had unrecorded immune exposures.

The chain combines TRBV18 with TRBJ2-7; 9 bases are a match to TRBD1. The sample comprised PBMCs. This clonotype was sampled from a man aged 25-45 years in good health and CMV-seropositive. This chain's CDR3 is CASSPGGQGYEQYF. In DNA form, the CDR3 reads TGTGCCAGCTCACCAGGGGGACAGGGCTACGAGCAGTACTTC.